Shown below are 22 T cell receptor beta chains from a single sample sequenced in a study of cytotoxic CD8 clonotypes in ibrutinib-treated CLL (dated by TCRdb to about 2021). The library was produced with the immunoSEQ multiplex PCR assay. The table comes from immuneACCESS by way of TCRdb, which keeps in-frame sequences with V and J called. Part of the clones is missing from these tables; in studies checked, under half for an unresolved V gene and the rest for unknown reasons. Within this sample are hundreds of thousands of clones, with approximately 79% of them counted one time only. Over 9.5% of the sample is in the top ten clones. In light of the paper, this sample's time point label describes: 12 months on ibrutinib. Sequencing used PBMCs, obtained after 12 months of ibrutinib treatment. These receptors were taken from a human donor with chronic lymphocytic leukemia.

V gene TRBV27 combines with J gene TRBJ2-1; 7 positions agree with TRBD2. This CDR3 has 14 residues. Germline trimming cut 8 bases from V and 1 base from J; bases unmatched to any gene: 5. Germline loops: CDR1 MNHEY, CDR2 SMNVEV (reference sequence). CDR3 sequence: CASGDYPSYNEQFF. The CDR3 bases are TGTGCCAGCGGGGACTACCCTTCCTACAATGAGCAGTTCTTC.

The rearrangement links TRBV29-1 to TRBJ1-1; D is perhaps TRBD1 (5 bases). The V gene's germline CDR1 is SQVTM and CDR2 ANQGSEA. Trimming removed 4 bases from V and 4 bases from J, with 19 bases in between. The CDR3 length is 15 residues. This chain's CDR3 is CSVVQNPLRGTEAFF. In DNA form, the CDR3 reads TGCAGCGTTGTTCAGAATCCCCTAAGGGGCACTGAAGCTTTCTTT.

The chain has TRBV11-2 and TRBJ2-3; 9 bases are shared with TRBD2. This CDR3 spans 18 amino acids. Germline V gene lookup returns CDR1 SGHAT and CDR2 FQNNGV. V trimming: 0 bases; J trimming: 6 bases; junction bases outside the gene matches: 13. DNA for the CDR3: TGTGCCAGCAGCTTAGATACCTACGCCCTAGCGGGACCGGATACGCAGTATTTT. Translation: CASSLDTYALAGPDTQYF.

The chain uses TRBV5-1 and TRBJ2-5; D possibly corresponds to TRBD1 (6 bases). V lost 4 bases, J lost 5 bases, and 15 bases lay in between. Germline CDR1 and CDR2: SGHRS and YFSETQ. The CDR3 contains 14 residues. CDR3 coding DNA: TGCGCCAGCAGCAGCACAGGGATTTGGGAGACCCAGTACTTC. Its protein is CASSSTGIWETQYF. Looking up the rest from reference TRBV5-1 and TRBJ2-5 gives the full variable domain: KAGVTQTPRYLIKTRGQQVTLSCSPISGHRSVSWYQQTPGQGLQFLFEYFSETQRNKGNFPGRFSGRQFSNSRSEMNVSTLELGDSALYLCASSSTGIWETQYFGPGTRLLVL.

Comments on this clone: A read error is possible here, since a much larger clone lies one base away. V usage is TRBV2 and J usage is TRBJ1-1; D not resolved. Looked up from germline, CDR1 is SNHLY and CDR2 is FYNNEI. There are 14 residues in the CDR3. The CDR3: CASNEADLNTEAFF. The CDR3 bases are TGTGCCAGCAATGAAGCCGACCTGAACACTGAAGCTTTCTTT.

This clone was found once. The chain couples TRBV5-4 to TRBJ2-7, with 7 positions matching TRBD2. The CDR3 extends over 15 amino acids. The V gene end was trimmed by 4 bases and the J gene end by 6 bases; junction bases not matched to a gene: 13. CDR1 and CDR2 (germline): SGHNT, YYREEE (reference sequence). The DNA of the CDR3 is TGTGCCAGCAGCACCAACTGGGGGGGGAACAGCGAGCAGTACTTC. It translates to CASSTNWGGNSEQYF.

This rearrangement joins TRBV6-1 to TRBJ2-7, with 10 bases identical to TRBD1. V lost 3 bases to trimming and J lost 3 bases; unmatched junction nucleotides: 8. CDR1 is MNHNS and CDR2 is SASEGT in the germline V gene. This CDR3 has 16 amino acids. The CDR3 is CASSDRDRGLYYEQYF. For the CDR3, the DNA is TGTGCCAGCAGTGACCGAGACAGGGGGCTGTACTACGAGCAGTACTTC.

The chain links TRBV6-6 to TRBJ2-1; no clear D gene. The CDR3 loop spans 13 amino acids. The V end was cut by 6 bases, the J end by 8 bases, with 14 bases between. The germline gives CDR1 MNHNY, CDR2 SVGAGI (reference sequence). CDR3 DNA sequence: TGTGCCAGCAGGCCCATCACGGGCTATGAGCAGTTCTTC. Its protein product is CASRPITGYEQFF.

The chain is built from TRBV10-2 and TRBJ2-7, with TRBD2 matching over 10 bases. J was trimmed by 6 bases and V by 0 bases; bases with no gene match: 8. Germline V gene lookup returns CDR1 WSHSY and CDR2 SAAADI. CDR3 length equals 16 residues. This chain's CDR3 is CASSESASGSGAEQYF. DNA for the CDR3: TGCGCCAGCAGTGAGTCGGCTAGCGGGAGTGGCGCCGAGCAGTACTTC.

CDR3 nucleotide sequence: TGCGCCAGCAGCCAGCTCACACCGGGACAGGGGGCTCCGTTGGAGACCCAGTACTTC. This encodes CASSQLTPGQGAPLETQYF. This sequence joins TRBV4-1 and TRBJ2-5, with 12 bases aligning to TRBD1. Germline CDR1 and CDR2: MGHRA and YSYEKL. The V and J ends lost 3 bases and 5 bases, in that order; junction bases with no gene match: 16. The CDR3 has 19 residues.

In its sample, this clone was seen a few times. The chain carries TRBV9 and TRBJ1-6, with 8 bases that match TRBD1. The CDR3 consists of 16 residues. The J segment lost 8 bases and the V segment lost 4 bases, leaving 11 bases of the junction unmatched. The germline CDR1 and CDR2 sequences are SGDLS and YYNGEE. For the CDR3, the DNA is TGTGCCAGCAGCATCTCCTCGGACAGGGCGGATTCACCCCTCCACTTT. Translation gives CASSISSDRADSPLHF.

The J gene is TRBJ2-7, the V gene TRBV9, with 11 positions matching TRBD2. Per germline, CDR1 SGDLS and CDR2 YYNGEE. J lost 2 bases, V lost 4 bases, and 11 bases had no gene match. This CDR3 is 17 amino acids long. In nucleotides, the CDR3 is TGTGCCAGCAGCCCGCGCCTGGGACTAGCGGTCCCCTACGAGCAGTACTTC. The encoded protein is CASSPRLGLAVPYEQYF.

Only one count was recorded for this clone. The CDR3 sequence is CASSRGLWKNIQYF. Here the CDR3 DNA reads TGTGCCAGCAGTAGGGGGCTCTGGAAAAACATTCAGTACTTC. V usage is TRBV27 and J usage is TRBJ2-4; 7 bases match TRBD1. Per germline, CDR1 MNHEY and CDR2 SMNVEV (reference sequence). This CDR3 region has 14 residues. The ends lost 5 bases at V and 4 bases at J; junction bases unmatched: 5.

The J gene is TRBJ2-5, the V gene TRBV5-1, with 9 bases aligning to TRBD2. The CDR3 runs to 19 residues. The V and J ends lost 4 bases and 1 base, in that order; junction bases with no gene match: 17. Germline CDR1 SGHRS, CDR2 YFSETQ. The CDR3 nucleotides are TGCGCCAGCAGCCGGGGAGTATCAGGGGGTAGCGGGAGCCAAGAGACCCAGTACTTC. Translated: CASSRGVSGGSGSQETQYF.

This sequence joins TRBV10-2 and TRBJ1-3; D not resolved. V lost 6 bases to trimming and J lost 0 bases, with 9 bases between them. The CDR3 contains 14 residues. Germline V gives CDR1 WSHSY, CDR2 SAAADI. The CDR3 bases are TGCGCCAGCAGAAAGGCGGACTCTGGAAACACCATATATTTT. Its translation is CASRKADSGNTIYF.

The chain couples TRBV2 to TRBJ2-7; 7 nucleotides match TRBD1. CDR1 SNHLY and CDR2 FYNNEI come from the germline V gene. J gave up 3 bases and V 7 bases, and 9 bases lay outside the gene matches. The CDR3 extends over 14 amino acids. This CDR3 reads CASIKGQSSYEQYF. In DNA, the CDR3 is TGTGCCAGCATCAAGGGACAGTCGAGCTACGAGCAGTACTTC. The full variable domain, its missing parts supplied by reference TRBV2 and TRBJ2-7, is EPEVTQTPSHQVTQMGQEVILRCVPISNHLYFYWYRQILGQKVEFLVSFYNNEISEKSEIFDDQFSVERPDGSNFTLKIRSTKLEDSAMYFCASIKGQSSYEQYFGPGTRLTVT.

This clone was seen a handful of times. The V and J genes are TRBV29-1 and TRBJ1-5; D is perhaps TRBD1 (6 bases). Germline assignment: CDR1 SQVTM and CDR2 ANQGSEA. CDR3 size: 13 residues. Trimming pared 6 bases from V and 0 bases from J, leaving 9 bases between. This CDR3 is CSVRQDSNQPQHF. CDR3 sequence (DNA): TGCAGCGTAAGACAGGATAGCAATCAGCCCCAGCATTTT.

The V call is TRBV18, the J call TRBJ2-7, with 14 positions matching TRBD2. The germline V gene encodes CDR1 KGHSH and CDR2 LQKENI. With 3 bases clipped from V and 2 bases from J, the junction kept 6 bases outside the gene matches. The CDR3 contains 17 residues. CDR3: CASSPPTTSGRAYEQYF. Here the CDR3 DNA reads TGTGCCAGCTCACCTCCAACGACTAGCGGGAGGGCCTACGAGCAGTACTTC. The whole variable domain, remainder taken from reference TRBV18 and TRBJ2-7, is NAGVMQNPRHLVRRRGQEARLRCSPMKGHSHVYWYRQLPEEGLKFMVYLQKENIIDESGMPKERFSAEFPKEGPSILRIQQVVRGDSAAYFCASSPPTTSGRAYEQYFGPGTRLTVT.

V gene TRBV6-5 combines with J gene TRBJ2-7, with TRBD1 as a possible D gene (7 bases). The CDR3 has 13 residues. Germline V CDR1 and CDR2: MNHEY, SVGAGI. V was clipped by 6 bases and J by 8 bases, with 17 bases between them. CDR3: CASSPGGFGKQYF. Here the CDR3 DNA reads TGTGCCAGCAGCCCAGGGGGGTTCGGTAAGCAGTACTTC.

This chain joins TRBV2 and TRBJ1-2; the D gene is possibly TRBD1 (5 bases). Germline CDR1 is SNHLY and CDR2 is FYNNEI. The CDR3 has 12 amino acids. The germline V and J ends were trimmed by 10 bases and 2 bases, with 11 bases remaining between them. The CDR3 DNA reads TGTGCCACCGGTGACAGCAACTATGGCTACACCTTC. Translating gives CATGDSNYGYTF.

This chain uses TRBV5-1 with TRBJ2-1, with D perhaps TRBD2 (6 bases). The germline V gene encodes CDR1 SGHRS and CDR2 YFSETQ. V was pared by 4 bases and J by 10 bases, with 18 bases between. This CDR3 has 14 amino acids. This chain's CDR3 is CASSTGLSEGEQFF. For the CDR3, the DNA is TGCGCCAGCAGCACAGGACTAAGCGAGGGAGAGCAGTTCTTC. The full variable domain, in which reference TRBV5-1 and TRBJ2-1 provide the parts outside the CDR3, is KAGVTQTPRYLIKTRGQQVTLSCSPISGHRSVSWYQQTPGQGLQFLFEYFSETQRNKGNFPGRFSGRQFSNSRSEMNVSTLELGDSALYLCASSTGLSEGEQFFGPGTRLTVL.

V gene TRBV5-5 combines with J gene TRBJ2-7; 7 bases line up with TRBD1. CDR1 SGHKS and CDR2 YYEKEE come from the germline V gene (reference sequence). The CDR3 sequence is 16 residues long. V shed 0 bases and J 0 bases; nucleotides not matched to a gene: 6. This CDR3 reads CASSLDTGAYSYEQYF. The CDR3 nucleotides are TGTGCCAGCAGCTTGGATACAGGGGCATACTCCTACGAGCAGTACTTC.